The entry that follows covers one TCR beta chain sequence. What it recognizes is unknown. The source of the sample is a study of cytomegalovirus exposure and HLA in healthy donors. General study findings and limits: For most TCR beta V segments, an earlier analysis put the productive rate at about 87% or about 30% of the time.

Germline V gives CDR1 MNHNS, CDR2 SASEGT. The length of the CDR3 is 15 residues. V lost 5 bases and J lost 3, with 16 bases in between. Primers: 60 Vbeta forward and 13 Jbeta reverse. TCRdb's copy holds only in-frame clones and misses some; the assay was immunoSEQ multiplex PCR. The sample yields hundreds of thousands of clones, around 80% seen once. Sequenced sample: PBMCs. The chain joins TRBV6-1 to TRBJ1-2, with D unresolved. The receptor was isolated from a girl aged 2-10 years in good health and CMV-seronegative. CDR3 sequence: CASSKDFFLDYGYTF. CDR3 in DNA: TGTGCCAGCAGTAAAGACTTTTTTCTCGACTATGGCTACACCTTC.